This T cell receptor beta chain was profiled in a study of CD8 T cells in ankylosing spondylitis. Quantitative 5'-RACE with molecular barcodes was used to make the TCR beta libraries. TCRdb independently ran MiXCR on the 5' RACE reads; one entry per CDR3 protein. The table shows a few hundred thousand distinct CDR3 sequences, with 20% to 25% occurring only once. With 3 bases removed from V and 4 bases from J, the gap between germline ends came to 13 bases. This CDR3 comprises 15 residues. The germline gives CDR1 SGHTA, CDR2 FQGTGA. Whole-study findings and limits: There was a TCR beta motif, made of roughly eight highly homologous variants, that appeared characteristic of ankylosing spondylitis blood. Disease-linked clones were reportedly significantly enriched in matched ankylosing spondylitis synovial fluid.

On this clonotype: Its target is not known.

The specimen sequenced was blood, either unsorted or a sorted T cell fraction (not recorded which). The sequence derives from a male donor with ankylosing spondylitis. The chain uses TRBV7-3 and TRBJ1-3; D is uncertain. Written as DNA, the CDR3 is TGTGCCAGCAGCTTGGGCCCCGGGCCCGGAAACACCATATATTTT. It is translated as CASSLGPGPGNTIYF. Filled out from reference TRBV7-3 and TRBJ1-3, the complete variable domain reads GAGVSQTPSNKVTEKGKYVELRCDPISGHTALYWYRQSLGQGPEFLIYFQGTGAADDSGLPNDRFFAVRPEGSVSTLKIQRTERGDSAVYLCASSLGPGPGNTIYFGEGSWLTVV.